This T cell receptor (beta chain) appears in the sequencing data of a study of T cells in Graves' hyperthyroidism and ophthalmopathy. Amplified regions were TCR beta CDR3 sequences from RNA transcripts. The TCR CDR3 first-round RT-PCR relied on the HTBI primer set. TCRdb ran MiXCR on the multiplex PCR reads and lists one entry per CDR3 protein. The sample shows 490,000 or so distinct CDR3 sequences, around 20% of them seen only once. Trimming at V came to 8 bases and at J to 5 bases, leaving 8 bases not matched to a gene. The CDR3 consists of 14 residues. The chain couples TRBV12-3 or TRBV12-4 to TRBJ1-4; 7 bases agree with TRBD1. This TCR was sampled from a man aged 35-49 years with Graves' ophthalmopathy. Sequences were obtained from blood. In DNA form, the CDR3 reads TGTGCCAGCGGGATACGACAGGGAAATGAAAAACTGTTTTTT. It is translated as CASGIRQGNEKLFF.